A single sample gave rise to the 2 T cell receptor beta chains below, sequenced in a study of T cells in Graves' hyperthyroidism and ophthalmopathy. It was RNA transcripts that yielded the amplified TCR beta CDR3 regions. The study used the HTBI primer set for a first-round RT-PCR of the TCR CDR3. TCRdb used MiXCR to reprocess the multiplex PCR reads, holding one entry per CDR3 protein. This sample carries more than 500,000 distinct CDR3 sequences, 16% of them seen once, and the ten largest clones take 3% to 4.5%. Source material: blood. These receptor sequences come from a woman in her twenties or thirties with Graves' hyperthyroidism.

The chain uses TRBV19 and TRBJ2-7; D tentatively reads TRBD1 or TRBD2 (5 bases each). Germline V CDR1 and CDR2: LNHDA, SQIVND (reference sequence). This CDR3 spans 14 amino acids. V was cut by 3 bases and J by 0 bases, with 9 bases left in between. CDR3 sequence reads: CASSMGPTSYEQYF. The CDR3 region has the DNA TGTGCCAGTAGTATGGGACCGACCTCCTACGAGCAGTACTTC.

This clonotype was counted only a few times. The chain links TRBV4-1 to TRBJ2-2; D gene ambiguous. V was shortened by 4 bases and J by 5 bases, with 11 bases between the two germline ends. CDR1 is MGHRA, CDR2 YSYEKL, per germline. This CDR3 is 14 amino acids long. The CDR3 bases are TGCGCCAGCAGCCTATTAGAAAGGACCGGGGAGCTGTTTTTT. Translating gives CASSLLERTGELFF.